The rows below give T cell receptor beta chains drawn from one sample of a study of OX40 agonist ivuxolimab in advanced cancers. The table came from immunoSEQ multiplex PCR; TCRdb's copy has only in-frame clones and leaves some out. The table has around 6,000 clones, less than 90% seen once. The sample consisted of CD4+ or CD8+ T cells sorted from blood, taken in a trial of the OX40 agonist ivuxolimab. Every receptor here comes from an adult with an advanced solid tumor such as melanoma, head and neck, liver or kidney cancer. Each CDR3 is given with its conserved first and last residue. A D gene is named only where the DNA matches it firmly. Where a row states a size, it is once, few, many or the class of an expanded clone; other rows omit it.

NA,TRBJ2-7,TRBV11-2,medium-sized,CASSPTPNYEQYF,TGTGCCAGCAGCCCTACACCGAACTACGAGCAGTACTTC
NA,TRBJ2-5,TRBV7-9,large,CASSLALGIEDQYF,TGTGCCAGCAGCTTAGCGTTAGGTATTGAGGACCAGTACTTC
NA,TRBJ1-6,TRBV4-1,once,CASSQVRAGTGNSPLHF,TGCGCCAGCAGCCAAGTAAGGGCGGGAACGGGGAATTCACCCCTCCACTTT
NA,TRBJ2-4,TRBV11-3,NA,CASSLDRGGMLAKNIQYF,TGTGCCAGCAGCTTAGATCGTGGAGGGATGTTAGCCAAAAACATTCAGTACTTC
TRBD1,TRBJ2-1,TRBV5-5,NA,CASSRGQGKNEQFF,TGTGCCAGCAGCAGGGGACAGGGGAAAAATGAGCAGTTCTTC
NA,TRBJ1-6,TRBV6-5,few,CASSYSRGSVGSPLHF,TGTGCCAGCAGTTACTCCAGGGGTAGCGTGGGTTCACCCCTCCACTTT
TRBD2,TRBJ2-1,TRBV29-1,NA,CSVEPRLAGVNEQFF,TGCAGCGTTGAGCCCAGACTAGCGGGGGTCAATGAGCAGTTCTTC
NA,TRBJ1-4,TRBV6-5,NA,CATETTTNEKLFF,TGTGCCACCGAGACGACAACTAATGAAAAACTGTTTTTT
NA,TRBJ2-1,TRBV25-1,NA,CASSLTISYNEQFF,TGTGCCAGCAGTTTGACCATCTCCTACAATGAGCAGTTCTTC
NA,TRBJ1-2,TRBV7-9,NA,CASSPSRRRPGDYGYTF,TGTGCCAGCAGCCCTAGTAGACGACGACCCGGCGACTATGGCTACACCTTC
NA,TRBJ2-1,TRBV5-6,NA,CASSHGGPGEQFF,TGTGCCAGCAGCCACGGGGGGCCAGGGGAGCAGTTCTTC
NA,TRBJ2-5,TRBV7-9,NA,CASSLFPVETQYF,TGTGCCAGCAGCTTATTCCCGGTCGAGACCCAGTACTTC
TRBD1,TRBJ2-7,TRBV30,NA,CAWSTTGYEQYF,TGTGCCTGGAGTACGACAGGGTACGAGCAGTACTTC
NA,TRBJ2-7,TRBV27,NA,CASSSGGRRAEQYF,TGTGCCAGCAGTTCTGGGGGTAGGAGGGCCGAGCAGTACTTC
NA,TRBJ2-1,TRBV28,once,CASSPIADSSYNEQFF,TGTGCCAGCAGTCCTATAGCGGACAGCTCCTACAATGAGCAGTTCTTC
NA,TRBJ1-5,TRBV9,NA,CASSVGGGNQPQHF,TGTGCCAGCAGCGTAGGTGGAGGGAATCAGCCCCAGCATTTT
NA,TRBJ1-4,TRBV14,NA,CASSPSGEGNEKLFF,TGTGCCAGCAGCCCCTCCGGGGAGGGGAATGAAAAACTGTTTTTT
TRBD1,TRBJ2-5,TRBV28,NA,CASRAEQAGGFQETQYF,TGTGCCAGCAGGGCCGAGCAGGCAGGGGGCTTCCAAGAGACCCAGTACTTC
NA,TRBJ2-7,TRBV2,once,CASSEVGSYEQYF,TGTGCCAGCAGTGAAGTTGGTTCCTACGAGCAGTACTTC
NA,TRBJ1-4,TRBV29-1,NA,CSVGQGLRANEKLFF,TGCAGCGTGGGTCAGGGCCTGCGAGCTAATGAAAAACTGTTTTTT
NA,TRBJ1-2,TRBV4-1,NA,CASSPGNGYGYTF,TGCGCCAGCAGCCCAGGGAATGGGTATGGCTACACCTTC
NA,TRBJ2-5,TRBV15,NA,CATSRDVETQYF,TGTGCCACCAGCAGAGATGTGGAGACCCAGTACTTC
TRBD1,TRBJ1-6,TRBV27,NA,CASSWTGGGNSPLHF,TGTGCCAGCAGCTGGACAGGAGGAGGGAATTCACCCCTCCACTTT
NA,TRBJ2-3,TRBV21-1,NA,CASSPLAADCTDTQYF,TGTGCCAGCAGCCCCCTGGCGGCGGATTGCACAGATACGCAGTATTTT
NA,TRBJ2-1,TRBV5-6,NA,CASSLGTGDNEQFF,TGTGCCAGCAGCCTCGGGACTGGTGACAATGAGCAGTTCTTC
NA,TRBJ2-7,TRBV27,few,CASRGVRGLYYEQYF,TGTGCCAGCCGTGGGGTGCGGGGCCTGTACTACGAGCAGTACTTC